These 8 T cell receptor beta chains were sequenced from one sample in a study of blood T cell repertoires in COVID-19. The repertoire was sequenced with immunoSEQ multiplex PCR; TCRdb's copy has only in-frame clones and lacks some. The sample records 230,000 or so clones, around 86% being singletons. Material: peripheral blood. The receptor source for this set is a human donor in a cohort sampled during active COVID-19.

The rearrangement links TRBV5-1 to TRBJ2-2; 8 bases are shared with TRBD1. The CDR3 extends over 15 amino acids. Trimming removed 4 bases from V and 8 bases from J; junction bases left unmatched: 10. Germline CDR1 reads SGHRS; CDR2 reads YFSETQ. CDR3 coding DNA: TGCGCCAGCAGCCTGGGACAGGCGGCTCGGGGGGAGCTGTTTTTT. Translated: CASSLGQAARGELFF.

The chain uses TRBV4-1 and TRBJ1-2, with 7 bases aligning to TRBD1. This CDR3 spans 15 amino acids. The V gene end was trimmed by 3 bases and the J gene end by 4 bases; junction bases not matched to a gene: 8. CDR1 is MGHRA and CDR2 is YSYEKL in the germline V gene. The CDR3 DNA follows: TGCGCCAGCAGCCATACGGGACAGAGCTCCTATGGCTACACCTTC. It encodes CASSHTGQSSYGYTF.

The V and J genes are TRBV10-3 and TRBJ1-1; TRBD1 matches at 7 bases. V trimming: 6 bases; J trimming: 6 bases; junction bases outside the gene matches: 10. The V gene's germline CDR1 is ENHRY and CDR2 SYGVKD. The CDR3 is 14 amino acids. This chain's CDR3 is CAIREGQAPSEAFF. As DNA, the CDR3 is TGTGCCATCAGGGAAGGACAGGCGCCATCTGAAGCTTTCTTT.

The CDR3 protein is CATSRGGTSYNEQFF. The CDR3 region has the DNA TGTGCCACCAGCAGAGGTGGGACTTCCTACAATGAGCAGTTCTTC. The chain recombines TRBV15 with TRBJ2-1; D is perhaps TRBD2 (6 bases). Germline V gene sequence: CDR1 LNHNV, CDR2 YYDKDF (reference sequence). CDR3 length: 15 amino acids. Trimming pared 1 base from V and 1 base from J, leaving 8 bases between.

The chain carries TRBV5-1 and TRBJ2-7; the D is unclear. This CDR3 contains 14 residues. V lost 0 bases and J 1 base, leaving 8 bases between the germline ends. Looked up from germline, CDR1 is SGHRS and CDR2 is YFSETQ. CDR3 sequence (DNA): TGCGCCAGCAGCTTGGGTTACGGGTCCTACGAGCAGTACTTC. This codes for CASSLGYGSYEQYF.

V is TRBV7-2 and J is TRBJ2-7; 10 positions match TRBD1. This CDR3 is built from 19 residues. Germline V lookup: CDR1 SGHTA, CDR2 FQGNSA. The junction had 16 bases not matched to a gene; V was cut back by 5 bases and J by 0 bases. The CDR3 reads CASSHRQGAGRDPSYEQYF. In DNA form, the CDR3 reads TGTGCCAGCAGCCATCGACAGGGGGCTGGGCGGGACCCCTCCTACGAGCAGTACTTC.

The rearrangement joins TRBV6-6 to TRBJ2-2; D perhaps matches TRBD1 (6 bases). In germline, CDR1 is MNHNY, CDR2 SVGAGI (reference sequence). V lost 6 bases, J lost 4 bases, and 18 bases lay in between. This CDR3 has 16 residues. In DNA form, the CDR3 reads TGTGCCAGCAGAACCCGTGGGGGCGGCGGCACCGGGGAGCTGTTTTTT. Its protein product is CASRTRGGGGTGELFF.

This rearrangement joins TRBV6-2 or TRBV6-3 to TRBJ1-1; no definite D call. CDR1 is MNHEY, CDR2 SVGEGT, per germline. The V gene lost 2 bases and the J gene lost 1 base, with 5 bases spanning the gap. The CDR3 totals 13 residues. The CDR3 region is CASSYGQNTEAFF. Here the CDR3 DNA reads TGTGCCAGCAGTTACGGGCAGAACACTGAAGCTTTCTTT.